Ten or more counts support the clone carrying this T cell receptor (beta chain). Time point here: newly diagnosed GD, antithyroid drugs for less than 3 months. The authors made the TCR library using RNA they extracted from PBMCs. An endocrinology department located in Xi'an, China, was where the patients came from. Nine milliliters of peripheral blood were taken and placed in EDTA tubes. Trimming left V 5 bases short and J 6 bases short, with 13 bases between. The CDR3 is 13 amino acids. The germline V gene has CDR1 SEHNR and CDR2 FQNEAQ (reference sequence). Arm-PCR with iRepertoire HTBI primers amplified the CDR3 regions for these TCR beta libraries. In the original analysis: Gene usage covered 62 TRBV and some 13 TRBJ segments. From the multiplex PCR reads, TCRdb called clonotypes with MiXCR, one entry per CDR3 protein. TCRdb, not the authors, supplied the V and J calls. Among 350,000 to 450,000 distinct CDR3 sequences, 15% were seen once, and the ten largest hold over 7%.

The data are from a study of regulatory T cells in long-lasting Graves disease. Study-level information: Newly diagnosed Graves' patients took antithyroid drugs under 3 months.

These sequences were also reported in another study, on T cells in Graves' hyperthyroidism and ophthalmopathy.

The chain couples TRBV7-9 to TRBJ1-1; no reliable D call. This specimen consisted of peripheral blood mononuclear cells (PBMCs), obtained at new diagnosis, from a patient treated with antithyroid drugs. The TCR comes from a woman aged 40 to 50 with Graves disease. DNA for the CDR3: TGTGCCAGCAGCCTAGGTATGGTATCTGAAGCTTTCTTT. Its protein is CASSLGMVSEAFF.